Below are 20 T cell receptor beta chains sequenced from a single sample in a study of blood T cell repertoires in COVID-19. Sequencing was performed with immunoSEQ multiplex PCR; in TCRdb, only in-frame clones are kept and a portion is missing. The sample yields more than 110,000 clones, approximately 87% seen once. Sequences were obtained from peripheral blood. These receptors came from a woman between 40 and 55 years old with acute or convalescent COVID-19.

Comment on this clone: Other DNA sequences from this sample encode an identical CDR3 as well. V gene TRBV28 combines with J gene TRBJ2-7; 8 bases are shared with TRBD1. V trimming: 6 bases; J trimming: 0 bases; junction bases outside the gene matches: 7. CDR1 is MDHEN, CDR2 SYDVKM, per germline. The CDR3 has 15 amino acids. The CDR3 loop is CASSPRDRSSYEQYF. CDR3 coding DNA: TGTGCCAGCAGCCCCCGGGACAGGTCCTCCTACGAGCAGTACTTC.

This chain connects TRBV6-5 to TRBJ1-1; D unresolved. Germline loops: CDR1 MNHEY, CDR2 SVGAGI. The length of the CDR3 is 13 residues. V gave up 2 bases and J gave up 5 bases, with 9 bases separating them. The CDR3 nucleotides are TGTGCCAGCAGTTACCAAGTGAGGACTGAAGCTTTCTTT. As protein: CASSYQVRTEAFF.

The CDR3 DNA is TGTGCCAGCAGAGGACAGGGAAGGTCTCAGCCCCAGCATTTT. It yields the protein CASRGQGRSQPQHF. V is TRBV28 and J is TRBJ1-5; 8 positions agree with TRBD1. Trimming removed 6 bases from V and 6 bases from J; junction bases left unmatched: 7. The CDR3 is 14 residues long. Germline lookup yields CDR1 MDHEN and CDR2 SYDVKM.

The V gene is TRBV7-9, the J gene TRBJ1-6; D gene uncertain. V lost 5 bases to trimming and J lost 9 bases, with 11 bases between them. The CDR3 loop spans 13 amino acids. Germline-derived CDR1 and CDR2 are SEHNR and FQNEAQ (reference sequence). CDR3 residues: CASSTLNSSPLHF. In nucleotides, the CDR3 is TGTGCCAGCAGCACACTAAATTCTTCACCCCTCCACTTT.

The CDR3 sequence: CASSYRRGYEQYF. Here the CDR3 DNA reads TGTGCCAGCAGTTACCGGCGGGGCTACGAGCAGTACTTC. The V gene is TRBV6-2 or TRBV6-3, the J gene TRBJ2-7, with D perhaps matching TRBD2 (6 bases). Germline values: CDR1 MNHEY, CDR2 SVGEGT. The length of the CDR3 is 13 residues. V was clipped by 2 bases and J by 3 bases, with 8 bases between them.

The chain has TRBV9 and TRBJ1-6, with D perhaps TRBD1 (5 bases). This CDR3 has 13 residues. The V gene's germline CDR1 is SGDLS and CDR2 YYNGEE. Between the trimmed V and J ends, which lost 3 bases and 11 bases, there was a span of 12 bases. Here the CDR3 DNA reads TGTGCCAGCAGCGAGGGCCCGGGGGCACCCCTCCACTTT. As protein: CASSEGPGAPLHF.

This clone was seen more than once but under ten times. The chain recombines TRBV30 with TRBJ1-1; 8 bases are shared with TRBD1. This CDR3 is 12 amino acids long. V lost 7 bases to trimming and J lost 0 bases; unmatched junction nucleotides: 1. Per the germline V gene, CDR1 is GTSNPN and CDR2 is SVGIG (reference sequence). As DNA, the CDR3 is TGTGCCTTGACAGGGGTGAACACTGAAGCTTTCTTT. It translates to CALTGVNTEAFF. The whole variable domain, filled in from reference TRBV30 and TRBJ1-1, reads SQTIHQWPATLVQPVGSPLSLECTVEGTSNPNLYWYRQAAGRGLQLLFYSVGIGQISSEVPQNLSASRPQDRQFILSSKKLLLSDSGFYLCALTGVNTEAFFGQGTRLTVV.

This CDR3 is CSVNRDRVGTNEKLFF. As DNA, the CDR3 is TGCAGCGTAAACCGGGACAGGGTAGGGACTAATGAAAAACTGTTTTTT. This chain connects TRBV29-1 to TRBJ1-4, with 9 bases fitting TRBD1. Germline CDR1 reads SQVTM; CDR2 reads ANQGSEA. This CDR3 spans 16 amino acids. After removal of 6 bases from V and 2 bases from J, the junction contained 10 bases not matched to a gene.

This clone has a handful of counts. This chain links TRBV18 with TRBJ1-5; D not certain. V was clipped by 2 bases and J by 3 bases, with 5 bases between them. The CDR3 loop spans 13 amino acids. Looked up from germline, CDR1 is KGHSH and CDR2 is LQKENI. In DNA, the CDR3 is TGTGCCAGCTCACCAGGGCCCAATCAGCCCCAGCATTTT. This codes for CASSPGPNQPQHF.

V and J are TRBV3-1 (or the pseudogene TRBV3-2) and TRBJ2-7, with 13 bases matching TRBD2. The CDR3 spans 12 residues. The germline V gene encodes CDR1 LGHDT and CDR2 YNNKEL (reference sequence). With V trimmed by 1 base and J by 12 bases, 0 bases remained unmatched. This chain's CDR3 is CASSQGLAGGYF. As DNA, the CDR3 is TGTGCCAGCAGCCAAGGACTAGCGGGGGGGTACTTC.

This clone was seen only a few times. V gene TRBV28 combines with J gene TRBJ1-6; D is possibly TRBD1 (6 bases). CDR3 length: 12 residues. Per germline, CDR1 MDHEN and CDR2 SYDVKM. V gave up 4 bases and J gave up 9 bases, with 7 bases separating them. This CDR3 reads CASSYRASPLHF. Written as DNA, the CDR3 is TGTGCCAGCAGTTACAGGGCTTCACCCCTCCACTTT.

V and J are TRBV4-3 and TRBJ1-5; D remains unclear. CDR3 length: 15 amino acids. Germline CDR1 reads LGHNA; CDR2 reads YSLEER. The V end lost 1 base, the J end lost 3 bases, and 10 bases lay between the germline ends. CDR3 residues: CASSQGYGANQPQHF. DNA for the CDR3: TGCGCCAGCAGCCAAGGGTACGGTGCCAATCAGCCCCAGCATTTT.

V gene TRBV7-2 combines with J gene TRBJ1-5; D gene unclear. In germline, CDR1 is SGHTA, CDR2 FQGNSA. The CDR3 runs 14 residues. With 3 bases removed from V and 5 bases from J, the gap between germline ends came to 11 bases. In DNA form, the CDR3 reads TGTGCCAGCAGCTTCTTCTCTAGTGATCAGCCCCAGCATTTT. Translation: CASSFFSSDQPQHF.

The V gene is TRBV10-3, the J gene TRBJ1-1; tentative D call: TRBD1 (5 bases). This CDR3 contains 12 residues. Germline V lookup: CDR1 ENHRY, CDR2 SYGVKD. V was pared by 6 bases and J by 1 base, with 6 bases between. CDR3 region: CAIRGGNTEAFF. The CDR3 nucleotides read TGTGCCATCAGGGGGGGGAACACTGAAGCTTTCTTT.

The chain combines TRBV6-2 or TRBV6-3 with TRBJ2-5; 10 bases agree with TRBD1. The CDR3 totals 15 residues. Germline lookup yields CDR1 MNHEY and CDR2 SVGEGT. V gave up 2 bases and J gave up 5 bases; unmatched junction bases: 5. Here the CDR3 reads CASSYRDRGKETQYF. In DNA, the CDR3 is TGTGCCAGCAGTTACAGGGACAGGGGAAAGGAGACCCAGTACTTC.

V usage is TRBV7-6 and J usage is TRBJ2-7, with 12 positions matching TRBD2. The V and J ends lost 1 base and 4 bases, in that order; junction bases with no gene match: 5. The germline V gene has CDR1 SGHVS and CDR2 FNYEAQ. The CDR3 contains 16 residues. The chain's CDR3 is CASSLGGTSGPYEQYF. The CDR3 coding sequence is TGTGCCAGCAGCTTAGGGGGGACTAGCGGGCCGTACGAGCAGTACTTC.

The chain couples TRBV28 to TRBJ2-7; 10 positions agree with TRBD1. The CDR3 runs to 15 residues. Germline CDR1 reads MDHEN; CDR2 reads SYDVKM. The J segment lost 5 bases and the V segment lost 3 bases, leaving 7 bases of the junction unmatched. CDR3 region: CASSLMGTGADEQYF. CDR3 nucleotides: TGTGCCAGCAGTTTGATGGGGACAGGGGCCGACGAGCAGTACTTC.

This chain uses TRBV27 with TRBJ2-7, with 9 bases that match TRBD2. The CDR3 totals 13 residues. Germline CDR1 reads MNHEY; CDR2 reads SMNVEV (reference sequence). Trimming cost V 6 bases and J 3 bases; bases outside gene matches: 3. This chain's CDR3 is CASRPTSGYEQYF. As DNA, the CDR3 is TGTGCCAGCAGACCGACTAGCGGCTACGAGCAGTACTTC.

The chain joins TRBV5-8 to TRBJ1-5; tentative D call: TRBD1 (6 bases). The CDR3 is 15 amino acids. The ends were cut back, 4 bases at V and 5 bases at J, with 16 bases in the middle. CDR1 is SGHTS and CDR2 is YDEGEE in the germline V gene. The CDR3 bases are TGTGCCAGCAGCGCTGGTCGGGACAAATATCAGCCCCAGCATTTT. As protein: CASSAGRDKYQPQHF. Full variable domain (outside the CDR3, taken from reference TRBV5-8 and TRBJ1-5): EAGVTQSPTHLIKTRGQQATLRCSPISGHTSVYWYQQALGLGLQFLLWYDEGEERNRGNFPPRFSGRQFPNYSSELNVNALELEDSALYLCASSAGRDKYQPQHFGDGTRLSIL.

The rearrangement links TRBV5-4 to TRBJ1-5; D might be TRBD1 (6 bases). CDR3 length equals 14 residues. Trimming cost V 2 bases and J 5 bases, with 11 bases left between them. Germline values: CDR1 SGHNT, CDR2 YYREEE (reference sequence). The CDR3 protein is CASSLQGVDQPQHF. The CDR3 nucleotides read TGTGCCAGCAGCTTACAGGGAGTAGATCAGCCCCAGCATTTT.